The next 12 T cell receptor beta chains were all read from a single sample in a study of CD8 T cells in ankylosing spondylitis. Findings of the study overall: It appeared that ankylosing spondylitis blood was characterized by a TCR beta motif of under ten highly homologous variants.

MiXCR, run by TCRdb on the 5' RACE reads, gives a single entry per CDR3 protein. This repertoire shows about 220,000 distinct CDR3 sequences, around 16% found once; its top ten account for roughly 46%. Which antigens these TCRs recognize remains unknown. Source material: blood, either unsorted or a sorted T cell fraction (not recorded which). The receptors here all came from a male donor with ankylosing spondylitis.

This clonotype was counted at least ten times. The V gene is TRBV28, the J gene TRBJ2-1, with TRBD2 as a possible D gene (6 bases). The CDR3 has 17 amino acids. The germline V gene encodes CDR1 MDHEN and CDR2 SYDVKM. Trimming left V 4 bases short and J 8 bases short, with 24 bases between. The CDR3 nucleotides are TGTGCCAGCAGTTCGCGGGAATCCGGGACCATATTCGATGAGCAGTTCTTC. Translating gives CASSSRESGTIFDEQFF.

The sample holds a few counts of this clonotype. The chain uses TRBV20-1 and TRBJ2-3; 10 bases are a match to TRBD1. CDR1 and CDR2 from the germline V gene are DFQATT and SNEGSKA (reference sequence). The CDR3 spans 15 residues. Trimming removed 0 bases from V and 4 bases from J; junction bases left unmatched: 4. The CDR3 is CSARDGGQGSDTQYF. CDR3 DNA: TGCAGTGCTAGAGATGGGGGACAGGGGTCAGATACGCAGTATTTT.

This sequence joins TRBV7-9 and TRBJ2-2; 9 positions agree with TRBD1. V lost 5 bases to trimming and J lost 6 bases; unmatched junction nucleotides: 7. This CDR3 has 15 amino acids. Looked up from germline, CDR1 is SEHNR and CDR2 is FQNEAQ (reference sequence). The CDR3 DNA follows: TGTGCCAGCAGCCCTCGGGACAGGGTTGCCGGGGAGCTGTTTTTT. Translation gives CASSPRDRVAGELFF.

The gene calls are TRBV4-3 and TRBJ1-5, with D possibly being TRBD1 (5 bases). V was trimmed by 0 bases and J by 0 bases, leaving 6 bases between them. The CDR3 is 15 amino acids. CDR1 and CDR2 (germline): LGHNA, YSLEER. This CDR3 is CASSQDRVSNQPQHF. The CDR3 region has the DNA TGCGCCAGCAGCCAAGACAGGGTTAGCAATCAGCCCCAGCATTTT.

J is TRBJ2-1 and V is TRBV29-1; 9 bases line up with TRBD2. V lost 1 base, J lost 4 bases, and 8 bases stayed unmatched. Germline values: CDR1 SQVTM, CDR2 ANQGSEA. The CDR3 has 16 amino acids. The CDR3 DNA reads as TGCAGCGTTGAAGGCGGCGGGAGGGCCGCTTACAATGAGCAGTTCTTC. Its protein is CSVEGGGRAAYNEQFF.

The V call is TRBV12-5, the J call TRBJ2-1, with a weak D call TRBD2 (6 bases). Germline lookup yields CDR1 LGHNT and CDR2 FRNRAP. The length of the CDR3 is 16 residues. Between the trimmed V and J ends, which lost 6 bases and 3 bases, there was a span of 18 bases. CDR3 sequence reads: CASGEGLIRVYNEQFF. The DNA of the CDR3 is TGTGCTAGTGGAGAGGGACTTATAAGGGTCTACAATGAGCAGTTCTTC.

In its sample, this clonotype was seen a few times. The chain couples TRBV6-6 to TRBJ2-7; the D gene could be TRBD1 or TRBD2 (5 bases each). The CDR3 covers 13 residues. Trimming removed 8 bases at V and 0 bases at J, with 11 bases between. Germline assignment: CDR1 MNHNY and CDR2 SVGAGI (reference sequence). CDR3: CASRDDFSYEQYF. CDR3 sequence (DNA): TGTGCCAGCCGGGACGACTTCTCCTACGAGCAGTACTTC.

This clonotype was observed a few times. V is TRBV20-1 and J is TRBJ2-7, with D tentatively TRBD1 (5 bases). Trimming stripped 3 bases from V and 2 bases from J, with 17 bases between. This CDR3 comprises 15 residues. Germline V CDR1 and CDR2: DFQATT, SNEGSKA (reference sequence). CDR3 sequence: CSARDDRGWPYEQYF. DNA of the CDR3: TGCAGTGCTAGGGACGACAGAGGTTGGCCCTACGAGCAGTACTTC.

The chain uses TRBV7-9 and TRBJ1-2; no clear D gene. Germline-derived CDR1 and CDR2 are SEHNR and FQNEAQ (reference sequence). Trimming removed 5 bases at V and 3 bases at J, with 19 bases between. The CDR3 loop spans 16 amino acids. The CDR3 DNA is TGTGCCAGCAGCCGCTGGGATTGGACCCCCTACTATGGCTACACCTTC. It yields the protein CASSRWDWTPYYGYTF.

CDR3 sequence (DNA): TGTGCCAGCAGTTTAGTAGGCCCCCGTGAGCAGTTCTTC. Amino acids: CASSLVGPREQFF. The chain has TRBV27 and TRBJ2-1; no definite D call. This CDR3 has 13 residues. From germline, CDR1 is MNHEY and CDR2 SMNVEV (reference sequence). Trimming took off 2 bases at V and 9 bases at J, with 11 bases between the two ends.

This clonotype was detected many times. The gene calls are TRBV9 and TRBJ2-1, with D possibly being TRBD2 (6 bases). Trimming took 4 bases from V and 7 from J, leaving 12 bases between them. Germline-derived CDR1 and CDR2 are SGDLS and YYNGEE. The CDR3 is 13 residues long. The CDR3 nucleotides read TGTGCCAGCAGCACGGGACTCTCGAATGAGCAGTTCTTC. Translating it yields CASSTGLSNEQFF.

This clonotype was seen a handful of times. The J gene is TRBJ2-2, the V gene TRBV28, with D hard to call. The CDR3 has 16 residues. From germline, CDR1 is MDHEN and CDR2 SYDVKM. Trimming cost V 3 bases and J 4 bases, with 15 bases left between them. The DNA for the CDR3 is TGTGCCAGCAGTTTGAGGAGACGCGATATCACCGGGGAGCTGTTTTTT. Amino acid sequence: CASSLRRRDITGELFF.